The rows below give T cell receptor beta chains drawn from one sample of a study of shared clonotypes between healthy human individuals. Assay: immunoSEQ multiplex PCR; the TCRdb copy retains only in-frame clones and omits some. The sample includes about 800,000 clones, approximately 96% of them seen just once. The specimen sequenced was naive CD8+ T cells sorted from blood. These TCRs come from a man aged 25-45 years in good health. Each CDR3 is given without its conserved first and last residue. The order of the fields is clone size, D gene, J gene, V gene, CDR3 protein. The D gene is left open where the match is weak. Clone size is given for some rows only: seen once, a few or many times, or a class if the clone is expanded.

size: once; D: TRBD2; J: TRBJ2-1; V: TRBV27; CDR3: ASSRGTPGGSEQF
size: NA; D: TRBD2; J: TRBJ2-1; V: TRBV5-8; CDR3: ASSLGGTSGRPYNEQF
size: once; D: NA; J: TRBJ1-1; V: TRBV6-5; CDR3: ASSFGPEAF
size: NA; D: NA; J: TRBJ2-7; V: TRBV7-6; CDR3: ASSPEALDIYEQY
size: NA; D: NA; J: TRBJ2-5; V: TRBV7-9; CDR3: ASSSVETQY
size: NA; D: TRBD1; J: TRBJ1-2; V: TRBV27; CDR3: ASSYSPKPGQASYGYT
size: NA; D: NA; J: TRBJ2-1; V: TRBV4-2; CDR3: ASSQDATDEQF
size: NA; D: NA; J: TRBJ1-5; V: TRBV25-1; CDR3: ASSPGNSNQPQH
size: NA; D: NA; J: TRBJ1-1; V: TRBV5-4; CDR3: ASSLSLGLNTEAF
size: NA; D: TRBD1; J: TRBJ2-6; V: TRBV7-9; CDR3: ASSMPTDRVDNVLT
size: NA; D: NA; J: TRBJ2-6; V: TRBV9; CDR3: ASSPRDGIFSGANVLT
size: NA; D: NA; J: TRBJ2-3; V: TRBV7-8; CDR3: ASSLGAAGRGDTQY
size: NA; D: NA; J: TRBJ2-1; V: TRBV7-9; CDR3: ASRPPPGSRSSNEQF
size: NA; D: NA; J: TRBJ2-2; V: TRBV15; CDR3: ATSRGELDTGELF
size: NA; D: TRBD2; J: TRBJ2-1; V: TRBV10-3; CDR3: AISDLEGLPYNEQF
size: NA; D: NA; J: TRBJ2-3; V: TRBV29-1; CDR3: SVENGVDGTQY
size: NA; D: TRBD2; J: TRBJ2-7; V: TRBV29-1; CDR3: SVGGSYEQY
size: NA; D: NA; J: TRBJ1-5; V: TRBV7-2; CDR3: ASSLARNQPQH
size: NA; D: NA; J: TRBJ1-1; V: TRBV5-1; CDR3: ASSPPPSEGGLLEKAF
size: NA; D: NA; J: TRBJ2-5; V: TRBV4-1; CDR3: ASSQEGGQETQY
size: NA; D: NA; J: TRBJ2-7; V: TRBV4-3; CDR3: ASSQWVSYEQY
size: once; D: NA; J: TRBJ2-3; V: TRBV4-1; CDR3: ASSQFLLDTQY
size: NA; D: NA; J: TRBJ2-1; V: TRBV30; CDR3: AWSQQATNEQF
size: NA; D: TRBD2; J: NA; V: TRBV5-1; CDR3: ASSLVSSGATYEQY
size: NA; D: NA; J: TRBJ2-1; V: TRBV11-2; CDR3: ASSLDPTGHYNEQF
size: NA; D: NA; J: TRBJ1-1; V: TRBV28; CDR3: ASSLLENTEAF
size: NA; D: NA; J: TRBJ1-2; V: TRBV6-6; CDR3: ASTSPDSFYGYT
size: once; D: TRBD1; J: TRBJ2-1; V: TRBV29-1; CDR3: SGTGQAYNEQF
size: NA; D: TRBD2; J: TRBJ2-5; V: TRBV18; CDR3: ASSRGTTETQY
size: NA; D: NA; J: TRBJ2-7; V: TRBV6-5; CDR3: ASSRILDGYEQY
size: NA; D: NA; J: TRBJ2-7; V: TRBV28; CDR3: ASSLGSEQY